The following is a TCR beta chain sequence with its context. The data are from a study of technical replicates of blood from several donors. Sequencing used immunoSEQ multiplex PCR; TCRdb keeps in-frame clones, though not all of them. The sample has approximately 94,000 clones, almost 97% seen once. Between the trimmed V and J ends, which lost 5 bases and 9 bases, there was a span of 14 bases. Germline CDR1 and CDR2: SQVTM and ANQGSEA. There are 12 residues in the CDR3. The TCR originated in a human donor in good health. Sequencing was performed on T cells isolated from PBMCs. This chain joins TRBV29-1 and TRBJ2-1; D not certain. The CDR3 nucleotides read TGCAGCGTTCCTTTGATGAAGCCTGAGCAGTTCTTC. Translating gives CSVPLMKPEQFF.